This TCR beta chain stems from a study of blood T cell repertoires in COVID-19. Across the whole study: The study drew acute and convalescent COVID-19 samples from the United States, Italy and Spain. PBMCs, B-cell-depleted T cells, or T cells were the source of the cDNA or gDNA that made up the material.

A word on this clone: The same CDR3 also results from other DNA sequences found in this sample.

Original handling: Using reference gene primer amplification, nucleated cell counts were estimated. Sequenced by immunoSEQ multiplex PCR; TCRdb stores in-frame clones only, minus some. D and trimming were read from the DNA, whereas the V and J calls and clone size are those reported in that table. The table has 410,000 or so clones, 86% seen once. The clonotype originates from a woman under 40 with active or convalescent COVID-19. Sequencing was performed on peripheral blood.

CDR3 region: CASSLATSGPNEQFF. The CDR3 DNA reads as TGCGCCAGCAGCTTGGCCACTAGCGGTCCCAATGAGCAGTTCTTC. This chain uses TRBV5-1 with TRBJ2-1; 8 nucleotides agree with TRBD2. The CDR3 is made up of 15 amino acids. Germline-derived CDR1 and CDR2 are SGHRS and YFSETQ. The ends lost 0 bases at V and 6 bases at J; junction bases unmatched: 5. The full variable domain, with the rest looked up from reference TRBV5-1 and TRBJ2-1, is KAGVTQTPRYLIKTRGQQVTLSCSPISGHRSVSWYQQTPGQGLQFLFEYFSETQRNKGNFPGRFSGRQFSNSRSEMNVSTLELGDSALYLCASSLATSGPNEQFFGPGTRLTVL.